This is a list of T cell receptor beta chains from one sample in a study of T cell changes during pregnancy in multiple sclerosis. Libraries were prepared by immunoSEQ multiplex PCR; TCRdb keeps only in-frame clonotypes and omits some of them. The profile shows 65,000 to 85,000 clones, roughly 94% of them singletons. This specimen consisted of CD4+ T cells from peripheral blood mononuclear cells, obtained after pregnancy. The receptor set was obtained from a female donor with multiple sclerosis, enrolled in a pregnancy study. Each CDR3 is given with its conserved first and last residue. The order of the fields is J gene, D gene, clone size, V gene, CDR3 protein, CDR3 DNA. The D gene is left open where the match is weak. Clone size is given for some rows only: seen once, a few or many times, or a class if the clone is expanded.

>TRBJ1-3|NA|NA|TRBV9
CASSVSGGGTIYF
TGTGCCAGCAGCGTAAGCGGGGGGGGGACCATATATTTT
>TRBJ2-7|TRBD2|NA|TRBV6-5
CASSYSGGSSYEQYF
TGTGCCAGCAGTTACTCGGGCGGGAGCTCCTACGAGCAGTACTTC
>TRBJ2-7|TRBD1|NA|TRBV19
CASSIAGTGIYEQYF
TGTGCCAGTAGTATAGCCGGGACAGGGATCTACGAGCAGTACTTC
>TRBJ2-6|NA|NA|TRBV30
CAWSVPGSGANVLTF
TGTGCCTGGAGTGTACCGGGCTCTGGGGCCAACGTCCTGACTTTC
>TRBJ2-1|NA|NA|TRBV6-5
CASSRQFRQGGQFF
TGTGCCAGCAGTAGGCAATTCCGTCAGGGAGGGCAGTTCTTC
>TRBJ2-1|TRBD1|NA|TRBV18
CASSLGTGSDEQFF
TGTGCCAGCTCACTCGGGACAGGGTCCGATGAGCAGTTCTTC
>TRBJ2-7|NA|NA|TRBV27
CASSIGRPDRSSYEQYF
TGTGCCAGCAGCATTGGGCGCCCAGACAGGAGCTCCTACGAGCAGTACTTC
>TRBJ2-5|NA|NA|TRBV19
CASSSSGRLQETQYF
TGTGCCAGTAGTTCAAGCGGGCGCCTCCAAGAGACCCAGTACTTC
>TRBJ2-7|TRBD2|NA|TRBV7-8
CASSSSPILAGPPYEQYF
TGTGCCAGCAGCTCTAGCCCTATACTAGCGGGTCCCCCCTACGAGCAGTACTTC
>TRBJ1-2|NA|NA|TRBV9
CASSVSTTANYGYTF
TGTGCCAGCAGCGTTAGCACGACAGCAAACTATGGCTACACCTTC
>TRBJ1-2|TRBD1|NA|TRBV18
CASSPNRQGGSYGYTF
TGTGCCAGCTCACCGAACAGACAGGGGGGAAGCTATGGCTACACCTTC
>TRBJ1-1|NA|NA|TRBV28
CASSPLRGSTEAFF
TGTGCCAGCAGCCCTCTCCGGGGGAGCACTGAAGCTTTCTTT
>TRBJ1-6|NA|NA|TRBV6-5
CASSYGGTYHSPLHF
TGTGCCAGCAGTTACGGGGGGACCTATCATTCACCCCTCCACTTT
>TRBJ1-1|NA|NA|TRBV29-1
CSVAAHGGRTEAFF
TGCAGCGTCGCGGCTCATGGGGGGAGGACTGAAGCTTTCTTT
>TRBJ2-1|TRBD2|NA|TRBV7-2
CASSLPRGRVNEQFF
TGTGCCAGCAGCTTACCTCGCGGGAGGGTAAATGAGCAGTTCTTC
>TRBJ2-7|NA|few|TRBV18
CASSQRSYRKGNSYEQYF
TGTGCCAGCTCACAACGTAGCTACAGGAAAGGGAACTCCTACGAGCAGTACTTC
>TRBJ1-4|NA|once|TRBV29-1
CSAREWGQKLFF
TGCAGCGCCCGGGAATGGGGTCAAAAACTGTTTTTT
>TRBJ2-2|TRBD2|NA|TRBV18
CASSAQSGSTGELFF
TGTGCCAGCTCAGCTCAAAGCGGGAGTACCGGGGAGCTGTTTTTT
>TRBJ2-3|TRBD1|NA|TRBV5-1
CASSRTGIDTQYF
TGCGCCAGCAGCCGGACAGGAATCGATACGCAGTATTTT
>TRBJ2-2|NA|NA|TRBV19
CASISARVGAGELFF
TGTGCCAGTATCTCCGCCAGGGTTGGCGCCGGGGAGCTGTTTTTT
>TRBJ2-3|NA|NA|TRBV20-1
CSAAHTDTQYF
TGCAGTGCGGCTCACACAGATACGCAGTATTTT
>TRBJ2-3|NA|NA|TRBV14
CASSQPSDRNTDTQYF
TGTGCCAGCAGTCAGCCTTCAGACAGAAACACAGATACGCAGTATTTT
>TRBJ2-1|TRBD2|NA|TRBV5-1
CASSLEREVHEQFF
TGCGCCAGCAGCTTGGAGCGGGAGGTACATGAGCAGTTCTTC
>TRBJ1-3|NA|NA|TRBV4-2
CASSQDRGSFSGNTIYF
TGTGCCAGCAGCCAAGATCGGGGTTCCTTCTCTGGAAACACCATATATTTT
>TRBJ2-7|NA|NA|TRBV7-2
CASSLAAYSYEQYF
TGTGCCAGCAGCTTAGCGGCTTATTCCTACGAGCAGTACTTC
>TRBJ1-6|NA|NA|TRBV6-1
CASSDGWNSPLHF
TGTGCCAGCAGTGACGGTTGGAATTCACCCCTCCACTTT
>TRBJ1-5|TRBD1|NA|TRBV7-2
CASSLDGTGVYQPQHF
TGTGCCAGCAGCTTAGACGGGACAGGGGTCTATCAGCCCCAGCATTTT
>TRBJ2-1|TRBD2|NA|TRBV5-1
CASSLALAGGNEQFF
TGCGCCAGCAGCTTGGCGCTAGCGGGAGGAAATGAGCAGTTCTTC
>TRBJ2-7|TRBD1|NA|TRBV28
CASSLYGTGTVMSYEQYF
TGTGCCAGCAGTTTATACGGAACCGGGACAGTGATGTCCTACGAGCAGTACTTC
>TRBJ2-7|TRBD2|NA|TRBV2
CASSRGEMWNEQYF
TGTGCCAGCAGTCGGGGGGAGATGTGGAACGAGCAGTACTTC
>TRBJ1-1|NA|NA|TRBV11-2
CASSLSSGTEAFF
TGTGCCAGCAGCTTAAGTTCGGGGACTGAAGCTTTCTTT
>TRBJ2-7|TRBD2|NA|TRBV5-6
CASSLSGGSLYEQYF
TGTGCCAGCAGCTTGTCAGGCGGGAGCCTCTACGAGCAGTACTTC
>TRBJ2-1|NA|NA|TRBV19
CASSIRLSPKYNEQFF
TGTGCCAGTAGTATAAGACTTTCCCCCAAGTACAATGAGCAGTTCTTC
>TRBJ1-2|TRBD1|NA|TRBV5-1
CASSLEGQNYGYTF
TGCGCCAGCAGCTTGGAGGGACAGAACTATGGCTACACCTTC
>TRBJ1-2|TRBD1|NA|TRBV7-2
CASSLVGFGQGRGGYTF
TGTGCCAGCAGCTTAGTCGGGTTTGGACAGGGGCGCGGAGGCTACACCTTC
>TRBJ1-3|NA|NA|TRBV30
CAWTGSSGNTIYF
TGTGCCTGGACGGGTTCCTCTGGAAACACCATATATTTT
>TRBJ2-1|TRBD1|NA|TRBV9
CASSGQGSYNEQFF
TGTGCCAGCAGCGGACAGGGTTCCTACAATGAGCAGTTCTTC
>TRBJ2-7|NA|NA|TRBV10-3
CAIRSGGEQYF
TGTGCCATCAGATCCGGGGGAGAGCAGTACTTC
>TRBJ2-5|NA|NA|TRBV11-2
CASSWGDETQYF
TGTGCCAGCAGCTGGGGGGACGAGACCCAGTACTTC
>TRBJ1-5|NA|NA|TRBV19
CASSPRGGRGSNQPQHF
TGTGCCAGTAGTCCACGAGGGGGTCGAGGTAGCAATCAGCCCCAGCATTTT
>TRBJ2-4|TRBD1|NA|TRBV29-1
CSVEDLRDRGDIQYF
TGCAGCGTTGAAGATCTTCGGGACAGGGGTGACATTCAGTACTTC
>TRBJ1-2|TRBD1|NA|TRBV7-9
CASSLGTGDRGYTF
TGTGCCAGCAGCTTAGGTACAGGGGACCGTGGCTACACCTTC
>TRBJ2-7|TRBD2|NA|TRBV28
CASSFRGWRLADSYEQYF
TGTGCCAGCAGTTTTAGGGGCTGGAGACTAGCGGACTCCTACGAGCAGTACTTC
>TRBJ1-2|TRBD1|NA|TRBV5-1
CASGTGQGVPNYGYTF
TGCGCCAGCGGTACCGGACAGGGGGTACCGAACTATGGCTACACCTTC
>TRBJ2-5|NA|NA|TRBV7-8
CASSQRGYETQYF
TGTGCCAGCAGCCAAAGAGGCTACGAGACCCAGTACTTC
>TRBJ2-7|NA|NA|TRBV23-1
CASTVVGGGIFHEQYF
TGCGCCAGCACGGTTGTTGGTGGCGGGATCTTCCACGAGCAGTACTTC
>TRBJ1-2|NA|NA|TRBV28
CASSFQGIYGYTF
TGTGCCAGCAGTTTTCAGGGAATCTATGGCTACACCTTC
>TRBJ2-7|TRBD1|NA|TRBV28
CASSSPGTAGPLGEQYF
TGTGCCAGCAGTTCGCCAGGGACAGCCGGTCCCCTCGGAGAGCAGTACTTC
>TRBJ2-7|TRBD1|once|TRBV9
CASSAWDSDSYEQYF
TGTGCCAGCAGCGCCTGGGACAGTGACTCCTACGAGCAGTACTTC
>TRBJ1-1|NA|NA|TRBV28
CASSTPHFGAFF
TGTGCCAGCAGTACCCCCCACTTCGGGGCTTTCTTT
>TRBJ2-5|TRBD1|NA|TRBV19
CASSSNLGTGEVTQYF
TGTGCCAGTAGTAGCAACCTCGGGACAGGGGAGGTGACCCAGTACTTC
>TRBJ1-1|TRBD1|NA|TRBV11-2
CASSIHRGMNTEAFF
TGTGCCAGCAGCATCCACAGGGGTATGAACACTGAAGCTTTCTTT
>TRBJ1-2|TRBD1|few|TRBV7-3
CASSLEGATNYGYTF
TGTGCCAGCAGCTTAGAGGGGGCAACTAACTATGGCTACACCTTC
>TRBJ2-3|TRBD2|NA|TRBV2
CASSSAGGYTDTQYF
TGTGCCAGCAGCTCAGCGGGAGGGTACACAGATACGCAGTATTTT